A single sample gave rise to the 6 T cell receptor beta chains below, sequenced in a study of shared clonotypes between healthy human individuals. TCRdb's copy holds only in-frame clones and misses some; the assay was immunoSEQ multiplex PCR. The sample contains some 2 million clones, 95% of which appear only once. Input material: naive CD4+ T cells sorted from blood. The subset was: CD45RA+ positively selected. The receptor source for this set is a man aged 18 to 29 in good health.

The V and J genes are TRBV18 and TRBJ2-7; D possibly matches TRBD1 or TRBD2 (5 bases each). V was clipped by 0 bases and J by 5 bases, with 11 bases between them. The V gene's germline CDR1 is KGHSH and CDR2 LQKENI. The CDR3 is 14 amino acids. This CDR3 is CASSPPAGTHEQYF. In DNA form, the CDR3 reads TGTGCCAGCTCACCACCGGCCGGGACCCACGAGCAGTACTTC.

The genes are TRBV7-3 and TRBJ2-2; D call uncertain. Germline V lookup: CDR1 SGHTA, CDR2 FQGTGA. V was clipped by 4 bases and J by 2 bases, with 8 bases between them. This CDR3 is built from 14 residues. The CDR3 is CASSSDRNTGELFF. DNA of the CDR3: TGTGCCAGCAGCTCCGACCGAAACACCGGGGAGCTGTTTTTT. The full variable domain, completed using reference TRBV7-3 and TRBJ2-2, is GAGVSQTPSNKVTEKGKYVELRCDPISGHTALYWYRQSLGQGPEFLIYFQGTGAADDSGLPNDRFFAVRPEGSVSTLKIQRTERGDSAVYLCASSSDRNTGELFFGEGSRLTVL.

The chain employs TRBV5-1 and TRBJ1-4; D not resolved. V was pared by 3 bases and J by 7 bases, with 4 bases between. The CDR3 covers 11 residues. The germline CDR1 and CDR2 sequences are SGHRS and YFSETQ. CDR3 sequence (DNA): TGCGCCAGCAGCTCCTCTGAAAAACTGTTTTTT. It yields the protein CASSSSEKLFF.

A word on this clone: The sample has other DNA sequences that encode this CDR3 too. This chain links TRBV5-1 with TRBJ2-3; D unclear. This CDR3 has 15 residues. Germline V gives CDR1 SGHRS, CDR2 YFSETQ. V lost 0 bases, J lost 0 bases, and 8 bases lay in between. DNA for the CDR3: TGCGCCAGCAGCTTGGACAGCCCAAGCACAGATACGCAGTATTTT. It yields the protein CASSLDSPSTDTQYF.

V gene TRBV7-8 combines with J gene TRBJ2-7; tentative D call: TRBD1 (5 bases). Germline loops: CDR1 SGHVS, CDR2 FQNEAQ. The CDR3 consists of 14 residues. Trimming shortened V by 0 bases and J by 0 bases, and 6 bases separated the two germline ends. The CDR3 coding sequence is TGTGCCAGCAGCTTAGCGGGGCCCTCCTACGAGCAGTACTTC. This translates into CASSLAGPSYEQYF.

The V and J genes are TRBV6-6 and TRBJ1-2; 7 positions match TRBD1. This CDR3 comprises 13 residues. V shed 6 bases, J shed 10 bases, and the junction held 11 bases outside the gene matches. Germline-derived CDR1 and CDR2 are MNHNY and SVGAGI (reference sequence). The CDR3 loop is CASRVPGQPIYTF. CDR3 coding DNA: TGTGCCAGCAGGGTCCCGGGACAGCCGATCTACACCTTC.